Reported below is one T cell receptor (beta chain). This clonotype was recorded a few times. No cognate antigen has been identified for it. No quality values exist for individual bases; no much larger clone is one base distant. Per the germline V gene (reference sequence), GTSNPN is the CDR1 and SVGIG is the CDR2. Taken from cysteine to phenylalanine, the CDR3 has 12 residues. Here the CDR3 DNA is all that survives: 36 bases in frame from base 1. A distance of 9 bases separates the germline ends of V and J, which lose 4 bases and 5 bases respectively. Library method: 5' RACE. Sequencing was performed on a NextSeq 500. Unique molecular identifiers were attached to individual cDNA molecules in the TCR library protocol so that sequencing error and PCR bias could be corrected. Sequencing covered both TCR alpha and beta chains, and within each sample the abundances of alpha and beta sequences were tightly co-correlated. From the authors' description of their analysis: Decombinator V4 was used to perform V gene, J gene and CDR3 annotation of TCR sequences. Expanded TCRs were defined as changing significantly between any two time points under a Poisson model with p below 0.0001. TCR abundances were normalised to the total number of TCRs sequenced in each sample and reported as counts per million. TRAV1-2 paired with TRAJ12, TRAJ20 or TRAJ33 defined MAIT TCRs, while TRAV10 paired with TRAJ18 defined iNKT TCRs. A search of VDJdb, accessed on 1 November 2021, was run for TCRs annotated to CMV, EBV and SARS-CoV-2, with TCRs annotated for multiple antigens excluded. TCRdb reprocessing: public reads trimmed at Q25 with fastp, clones called with MiXCR, in-frame beta chains kept. Rows matching on CDR3 protein sequence are summarized as one entry with the most common DNA and genes. TCRdb, not the authors, supplied the V and J calls. This sample holds about 40,000 distinct CDR3 sequences; about 8% were observed only once. Of the sample, around an eighth falls within the top ten clones.

The data belong to a study of early T cells in non-severe SARS-CoV-2 infection (dated by TCRdb to about 2021). About the investigation overall: TCR sequencing used bulk RNA from unsorted whole blood, so alpha and beta chains could not be paired.

Findings and caveats that apply to the study as a whole: VDJdb matching was skewed toward anti-spike CD8 responses and likely underestimated virus-specific expansions, missing private and CD4 specificities.

This was a case-control study nested in a cohort of healthcare workers in London, UK, who had nasopharyngeal swab PCR tests and blood samples taken every week. Healthcare workers were enrolled in the week of the UK lockdown, from 23 to 31 March 2020, and were followed every week for up to about 15 weeks. The sequencing used whole blood, collected at baseline. This receptor was obtained from an adult who was a healthcare worker with PCR-confirmed SARS-CoV-2 infection or an uninfected control (not recorded which). The V gene is TRBV30 and the J gene is TRBJ2-1; tentative D gene TRBD1, with 5 bases matching. The CDR3 protein: CAWKGPHNEQFF. The DNA reads as follows: TGTGCCTGGAAGGGGCCTCACAATGAGCAGTTCTTC. When the CDR3 is completed using the reference TRBV30 and TRBJ2-1 genes on either side, the full variable domain is SQTIHQWPATLVQPVGSPLSLECTVEGTSNPNLYWYRQAAGRGLQLLFYSVGIGQISSEVPQNLSASRPQDRQFILSSKKLLLSDSGFYLCAWKGPHNEQFFGPGTRLTVL.